This T cell receptor (beta chain) comes out of a study of control samples from healthy donors and cancer patients. Sequencing used immunoSEQ multiplex PCR; TCRdb keeps in-frame clones, though not all of them. Of 150,000 to 200,000 clones detected, 80% to 95% appear once; the ten largest clones hold approximately 0.7%. Trimming stripped 3 bases from V and 2 bases from J, with 3 bases between. Germline CDR1 and CDR2: SGHNT and YYREEE (reference sequence). The CDR3 spans 11 residues. The clonotype was recovered from a woman aged 25 to 45 in good health. The sequencing sample was made of blood. V usage is TRBV5-4 and J usage is TRBJ2-7; D is unclear. This chain's CDR3 is CASSWTYEQYF. CDR3 nucleotides: TGTGCCAGCAGCTGGACCTACGAGCAGTACTTC.